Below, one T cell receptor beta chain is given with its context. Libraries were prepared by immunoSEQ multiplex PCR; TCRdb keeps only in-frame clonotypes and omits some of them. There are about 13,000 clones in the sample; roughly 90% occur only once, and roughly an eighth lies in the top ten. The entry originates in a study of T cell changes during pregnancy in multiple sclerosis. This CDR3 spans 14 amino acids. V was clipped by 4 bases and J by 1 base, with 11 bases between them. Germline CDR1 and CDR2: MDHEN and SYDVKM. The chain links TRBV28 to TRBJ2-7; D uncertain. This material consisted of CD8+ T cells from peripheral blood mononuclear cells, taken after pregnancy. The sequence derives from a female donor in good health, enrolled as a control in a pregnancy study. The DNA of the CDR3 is TGTGCCAGCAGTTCGCCAGGTTCTTCCTACGAGCAGTACTTC. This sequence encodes CASSSPGSSYEQYF.